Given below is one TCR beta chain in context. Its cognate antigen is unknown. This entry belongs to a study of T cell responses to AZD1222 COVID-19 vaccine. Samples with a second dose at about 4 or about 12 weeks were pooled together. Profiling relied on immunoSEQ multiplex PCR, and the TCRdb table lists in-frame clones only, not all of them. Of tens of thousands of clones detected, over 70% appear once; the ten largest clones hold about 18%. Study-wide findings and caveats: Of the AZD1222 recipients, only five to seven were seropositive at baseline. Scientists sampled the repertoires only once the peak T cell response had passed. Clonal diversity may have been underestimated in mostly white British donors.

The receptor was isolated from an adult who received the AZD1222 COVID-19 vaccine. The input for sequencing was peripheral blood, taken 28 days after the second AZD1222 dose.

In nucleotides, the CDR3 is TGTGCCAGCAGCTACGAACCCTACAATGAGCAGTTCTTC. Protein product: CASSYEPYNEQFF. The rearrangement uses TRBV7-6 and TRBJ2-1; D is ambiguous. The V end was cut by 4 bases, the J end by 2 bases, with 6 bases between. This CDR3 has 13 amino acids. Germline CDR1 SGHVS, CDR2 FNYEAQ. The full variable domain, with the rest looked up from reference TRBV7-6 and TRBJ2-1, is GAGVSQSPRYKVTKRGQDVALRCDPISGHVSLYWYRQALGQGPEFLTYFNYEAQQDKSGLPNDRFSAERPEGSISTLTIQRTEQRDSAMYRCASSYEPYNEQFFGPGTRLTVL.